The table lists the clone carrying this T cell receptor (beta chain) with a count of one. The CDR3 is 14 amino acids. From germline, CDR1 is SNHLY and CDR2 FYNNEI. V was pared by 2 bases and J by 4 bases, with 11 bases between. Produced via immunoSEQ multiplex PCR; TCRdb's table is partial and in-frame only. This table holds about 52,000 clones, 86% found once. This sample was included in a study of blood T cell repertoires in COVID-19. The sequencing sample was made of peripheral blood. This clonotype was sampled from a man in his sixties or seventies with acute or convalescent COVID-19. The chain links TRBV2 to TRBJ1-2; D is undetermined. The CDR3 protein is CASSERLVGYGYTF. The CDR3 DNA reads TGTGCCAGCAGTGAAAGGCTAGTAGGCTATGGCTACACCTTC.